A single sample is the source of the 16 T cell receptor beta chains below, sequenced in a study of blood T cells in healthy people across ages (dated by TCRdb to 2015 to 2017). The library relied on 5' RACE. The reads were generated on an Illumina HiSeq 2500. A second about 7 to 11 cycle PCR used a sample-barcoded 5' primer and a J-beta primer mix. In TCRdb, the public reads were trimmed at Q25 with fastp and aligned with MiXCR, with productive beta chains retained. Rows merge per CDR3 protein into single entries with the most common DNA and genes. The sample yields 650,000 to 1,000,000 distinct CDR3 sequences; approximately 35% were counted once. Approximately 13% of the sample is held by the ten biggest clonotypes. Input material: blood. The receptor source for this set is a young man in good health.

This clonotype was seen repeatedly, ten times or more. The gene calls are TRBV12-3 or TRBV12-4 and TRBJ2-7, with 8 bases matching TRBD2. The CDR3 loop spans 14 amino acids. After removal of 2 bases from V and 2 bases from J, the junction contained 2 bases not matched to a gene. The CDR3 sequence: CASSLRGGAYEQYF. CDR3 sequence (DNA): TGTGCCAGCAGTTTACGGGGGGGGGCCTACGAGCAGTACTTC.

The chain has TRBV9 and TRBJ2-1, with TRBD2 identical over 7 bases. The ends lost 4 bases at V and 9 bases at J; junction bases unmatched: 10. The CDR3 sequence is 14 residues long. Germline-derived CDR1 and CDR2 are SGDLS and YYNGEE. The CDR3: CASSPREASREQFF. In DNA form, the CDR3 reads TGTGCCAGCAGCCCCCGGGAGGCCTCTCGTGAGCAGTTCTTC.

Of note for this clonotype: This may arise from a read error, as a much more abundant clone is one base away. CDR3 in DNA: TGTGCCAGCAGCGACTGGGCCTACAATGAGCAGTTCTTC. Its protein product is CASSDWAYNEQFF. The chain recombines TRBV14 with TRBJ2-1; no clear D gene. Germline V gene data show CDR1 as SGHDN and CDR2 as FVKESK. V lost 5 bases to trimming and J lost 2 bases, with 7 bases between them. This CDR3 is 13 amino acids long.

In this sample, this clonotype turned up many times. This chain links TRBV7-2 with TRBJ2-4; no definite D call. This CDR3 is 15 amino acids long. V lost 1 base, J lost 0 bases, and 7 bases lay in between. Per germline, CDR1 SGHTA and CDR2 FQGNSA. The CDR3 region has the DNA TGTGCCAGCAGCTTAGTAGGGATAGCCAAAAACATTCAGTACTTC. It specifies CASSLVGIAKNIQYF. The complete variable domain, with remaining parts taken from reference TRBV7-2 and TRBJ2-4, reads GAGVSQSPSNKVTEKGKDVELRCDPISGHTALYWYRQSLGQGLEFLIYFQGNSAPDKSGLPSDRFSAERTGGSVSTLTIQRTQQEDSAVYLCASSLVGIAKNIQYFGAGTRLSVL.

The chain carries TRBV12-3 or TRBV12-4 and TRBJ2-5; 8 nucleotides agree with TRBD1. This CDR3 contains 15 residues. The V segment lost 3 bases and the J segment 5 bases; nucleotides outside the gene matches: 8. CDR3 DNA: TGTGCCAGCAGTTTGGACAGGGAACGGGACGAGACCCAGTACTTC. This codes for CASSLDRERDETQYF.

This clonotype has just a few counts. The chain combines TRBV2 with TRBJ2-5; tentative D call: TRBD1 (5 bases). Germline V lookup: CDR1 SNHLY, CDR2 FYNNEI. CDR3 length: 14 residues. The V and J ends lost 10 bases and 1 base respectively, with 16 bases between them. The CDR3 nucleotides are TGTGCCACAACAAAGGACACATCCCAAGAGACCCAGTACTTC. Translated, it gives CATTKDTSQETQYF.

In its sample, this clonotype was seen a few times. The chain has TRBV6-5 and TRBJ2-1; 9 nucleotides line up with TRBD2. J gave up 9 bases and V 2 bases, and 11 bases lay outside the gene matches. Germline-derived CDR1 and CDR2 are MNHEY and SVGAGI. The CDR3 spans 16 residues. The CDR3 reads CASSYGASGVLREQFF. The CDR3 coding sequence is TGTGCCAGCAGTTACGGGGCTAGCGGGGTACTTCGTGAGCAGTTCTTC.

Worth noting for this clonotype: At one end the junction does not follow the germline gene, possibly because of a read error. This sequence joins TRBV12-3 or TRBV12-4 and TRBJ2-2; tentatively, D is TRBD1 (6 bases). The CDR3 extends over 17 amino acids. The CDR3: CASSPLLRTANAGELFF. The CDR3 coding sequence is TGTGCCAGCAGCCCCCTTTTAAGGACAGCGAACGCCGGGGAGCTGTTTTTT.

This clonotype was observed a handful of times. This chain joins TRBV13 and TRBJ2-5; D is perhaps TRBD2 (5 bases). Looked up from germline, CDR1 is PRHDT and CDR2 is FYEKMQ (reference sequence). The CDR3 contains 17 residues. The V gene lost 0 bases and the J gene lost 0 bases, with 14 bases spanning the gap. The CDR3 coding sequence is TGTGCCAGCAGCTTAGGCGGACTCCAGATGTACCAAGAGACCCAGTACTTC. Its protein product is CASSLGGLQMYQETQYF.

This sequence joins TRBV12-3 or TRBV12-4 and TRBJ1-1; D not resolved. The CDR3 is made up of 15 amino acids. Trimming removed 3 bases from V and 2 bases from J, with 13 bases in between. The CDR3 DNA reads TGTGCCAGCAGTTTTATTCGACGAACTAACACTGAAGCTTTCTTT. It encodes CASSFIRRTNTEAFF.

Many counts were recorded for this clonotype. The V and J genes are TRBV5-4 and TRBJ2-3; 11 bases fit TRBD2. Per the germline V gene, CDR1 is SGHNT and CDR2 is YYREEE (reference sequence). J lost 3 bases, V lost 0 bases, and 6 bases had no gene match. The CDR3 contains 17 residues. As DNA, the CDR3 is TGTGCCAGCAGCTTGGGGCTAGCGGGGGGCGGTACAGATACGCAGTATTTT. The encoded protein is CASSLGLAGGGTDTQYF.

This clonotype was detected ten times or more. The chain joins TRBV4-1 to TRBJ2-7, with 9 nucleotides matching TRBD1. CDR3 size: 14 residues. V shed 6 bases and J 4 bases; nucleotides not matched to a gene: 7. Germline V gene sequence: CDR1 MGHRA, CDR2 YSYEKL. CDR3 coding DNA: TGCGCCAGCAGAGTGGGACAGGGAAGTTACGAGCAGTACTTC. Translated, it gives CASRVGQGSYEQYF.

This clonotype showed up just once. A much larger clone differs by one base, so this may be a read error. This sequence joins TRBV12-3 or TRBV12-4 and TRBJ1-2; unclear D gene. The CDR3 is 15 amino acids. In DNA form, the CDR3 reads TGTGCCAGCAGTCCAACGACGGGAGCTAACTATGGCCACACCTTC. It specifies CASSPTTGANYGHTF.

V gene TRBV20-1 combines with J gene TRBJ2-1; 11 nucleotides align to TRBD2. The V and J ends lost 6 bases and 7 bases, in that order; junction bases with no gene match: 8. CDR1 is DFQATT, CDR2 SNEGSKA, per germline (reference sequence). This CDR3 comprises 14 residues. In DNA form, the CDR3 reads TGCAGTGCCGTAGCGGGGGGGCCTTCGAATGAGCAGTTCTTC. Amino acid sequence: CSAVAGGPSNEQFF.

To note about this clonotype: A single base separates this from a much larger clone, so it may be a read error. V gene TRBV5-1 combines with J gene TRBJ2-1; D is undetermined. Trimming took 3 bases from V and 5 from J, leaving 6 bases between them. CDR1 and CDR2 from the germline V gene are SGHRS and YFSETQ. The CDR3 has 12 residues. The CDR3 protein is CASSSADNEQFF. The DNA for the CDR3 is TGCGCCAGCAGCTCAGCCGACAATGAGCAGTTCTTC.

This clonotype was recorded many times. The chain is built from TRBV29-1 and TRBJ2-6; 12 bases fit TRBD1. CDR1 SQVTM and CDR2 ANQGSEA come from the germline V gene. The CDR3 is made up of 15 amino acids. The junction had 0 bases not matched to a gene; V was cut back by 4 bases and J by 2 bases. CDR3 sequence: CSVGDRGPGANVLTF. Written as DNA, the CDR3 is TGCAGCGTTGGGGACAGGGGGCCTGGGGCCAACGTCCTGACTTTC.